This T cell receptor (beta chain) was recorded in a study of monozygotic twins with inflammatory bowel disease (dated by TCRdb to between 2018 and 2021). Study-level background: The complete study included some 28 monozygotic twin pairs: 19 IBD-discordant Danish pairs and nine German pairs, of which four were IBD-concordant and five were IBD-discordant. The search for disease-associated traits relied mainly on comparing, within discordant pairs, IBD patients with their genetically identical healthy co-twins. Each individual had, on average, about 151 000 unique TCRalpha sequences and 181 000 unique TCRbeta sequences available for analysis.

Turning to this clonotype: Its antigen has not been determined.

From each donor, a roughly 2.5 ml peripheral blood sample was drawn into PAXgene tubes and stored at -80 degrees C. Without any T cell sorting, total RNA was extracted from whole blood using the PAXgene blood miRNA kit on an automated QIAcube. Peripheral blood from monozygotic twin pairs who were concordant or discordant for inflammatory bowel disease underwent deep TCRalpha and TCRbeta repertoire profiling using unique molecular barcoding. Smoking habits were recorded for all twin pairs, and each individual was classified as a current, former or never smoker. Library preparation used 5' RACE. The input for every TCR library was 3500 ng of total RNA. cDNA was synthesized with SMARTScribe reverse transcriptase in eight separate reactions per sample. During cDNA synthesis, unique molecular identifiers containing a 6-nucleotide sample barcode were introduced by template switching. Amplification of TCRalpha and TCRbeta cDNA involved two nested PCRs of 16 and 9 cycles, and each PCR was followed by bead purification. Before amplification, cDNA was treated with uracil DNA-glycosylase and purified using the QIAquick PCR purification kit. The second PCR was the step at which Illumina TruSeq-compatible adapters and sample-specific barcodes were added. Library quality and concentration were assessed using TapeStation and Qubit, and roughly 5.5 ng of each library was pooled. Sequencing of the pooled libraries was done on an Illumina HiSeq2500 single-index Rapid Run using custom sequencing primers and 2 x 100 bp reads. The authors processed their data as follows. MiGEC version 1.2.6 was used for UMI-based consensus assembly to correct PCR and sequencing errors. MiXCR version 2.1.1 was used for V(D)J alignment, clonotype assembly and CDR3 extraction. Gene usage, clonotype sharing and MAIT/NKT TCR abundance were normalised by analysing the top 1000, 10 000 and 20 000 clonotypes per sample. Diversity was computed as the inverse Simpson index with the vegan R package after downsampling to 27 000 UMIs. Paired Mann-Whitney U tests on discordant twin pairs were used, with Benjamini-Hochberg multiple-testing correction. After reprocessing by TCRdb, each CDR3 protein sequence is one entry, and no DNA is given. TCRdb assigned the V and J calls; the authors' analysis was not used. This sample's table lists approximately 400,000 distinct CDR3 sequences. The ten biggest clones cover 2% to 2.5% of the sample.

Paper-wide results and their limitations: IBD patients shared fewer clonotypes with other individuals than healthy twins did, most markedly in patients showing signs of disease activity. IBD patients had lower TCRbeta repertoire diversity, measured by the inverse Simpson index, than their healthy co-twins. Background noise and inter-individual variability may have been introduced into the repertoires by the differing immunosuppressive treatments among patients. Repertoire similarity did not differ between concordant and discordant twins, possibly due to limited statistical power. Different T cell subtypes could not be distinguished in the analysis. The results gave no support for a single strong signal or clonotype linked to IBD.

Sequencing was performed on blood. The receptor comes from a human donor with ulcerative colitis or Crohn's disease, or a healthy co-twin of an affected twin (not recorded which).

The CDR3: CASSRALRSYGYTF. The sequence is built from TRBV28 and TRBJ1-2. From the germline V gene, CDR1 is MDHEN and CDR2 is SYDVKM. The CDR3 has 14 amino acids, counting the end cysteine and phenylalanine. The DNA is unrecorded.